A selection of T cell receptor beta chains follows, all from one sample in a study of blood T cells in healthy people across ages. TCRdb re-analysed the 5' RACE reads in MiXCR, keeping a single row per CDR3 protein. The sample consists of about 1.8 million distinct CDR3 sequences, less than 50% of them appearing once. Sequenced sample: blood. These receptors were taken from a woman aged 40 to 50 in good health. The CDR3 runs from the conserved cysteine through the conserved F or W. The D gene is left open where the match is weak. The size field is filled for only some rows; it gives once, few, many or a size class.

V: TRBV20-1; size: once; J: TRBJ2-1; D: .; CDR3: CSAGRGTSYNEQFF; DNA: TGCAGTGCTGGACGGGGGACCTCCTACAATGAGCAGTTCTTC
V: TRBV5-1; size: .; J: TRBJ2-1; D: .; CDR3: CASSDGSLSYNEQFF; DNA: TGCGCCAGCAGCGATGGGTCGCTCTCCTACAATGAGCAGTTCTTC
V: TRBV7-9; size: once; J: TRBJ1-2; D: .; CDR3: CASSLGPGSNYGYTF; DNA: TGTGCCAGCAGCTTAGGACCGGGATCTAACTATGGCTACACCTTC
V: TRBV7-6; size: .; J: TRBJ2-5; D: .; CDR3: CASSKGGGSRETQYF; DNA: TGTGCCAGCAGCAAAGGGGGGGGGTCTCGGGAGACCCAGTACTTC
V: TRBV4-3; size: .; J: TRBJ2-1; D: TRBD2; CDR3: CASSQRTSLIQFF; DNA: TGCGCCAGCAGCCAACGGACTAGTTTAATACAGTTCTTC
V: TRBV24-1; size: .; J: TRBJ2-3; D: .; CDR3: CATSDRTATSTDTQYF; DNA: TGTGCCACCAGTGATAGGACGGCCACTAGCACAGATACGCAGTATTTT
V: TRBV10-3; size: .; J: TRBJ1-4; D: .; CDR3: CAISESGSENEKLFF; DNA: TGTGCCATCAGTGAGTCCGGATCAGAAAATGAAAAACTGTTTTTT
V: TRBV9; size: .; J: TRBJ2-1; D: .; CDR3: CASSEGNPGRYNEQFF; DNA: TGTGCCAGCAGCGAGGGGAACCCGGGACGGTACAATGAGCAGTTCTTC
V: TRBV9; size: few; J: TRBJ1-5; D: .; CDR3: CASSPPGGEHQPQHF; DNA: TGTGCCAGCAGCCCGCCGGGGGGTGAACATCAGCCCCAGCATTTT
V: TRBV10-3; size: .; J: TRBJ2-7; D: TRBD1; CDR3: CAISAPGQGIYEQYF; DNA: TGTGCCATCAGTGCCCCGGGACAGGGGATCTACGAGCAGTACTTC
V: TRBV7-2; size: many; J: TRBJ2-7; D: .; CDR3: CASSLTGSTYEQYF; DNA: TGTGCCAGCAGCCTAACAGGGTCTACCTACGAGCAGTACTTC
V: TRBV6-6; size: .; J: TRBJ2-1; D: .; CDR3: CASSYPAGREQFF; DNA: TGTGCCAGCAGTTACCCTGCGGGGCGGGAGCAGTTCTTC
V: TRBV14; size: .; J: TRBJ2-1; D: .; CDR3: CASSQARGNEQFF; DNA: TGTGCCAGCAGCCAAGCTAGGGGAAATGAGCAGTTCTTC
V: TRBV5-6; size: .; J: TRBJ2-5; D: .; CDR3: CASSSTKDAILETQYF; DNA: TGTGCCAGCAGCTCGACGAAGGACGCCATACTAGAGACCCAGTACTTC
V: TRBV5-1; size: few; J: TRBJ2-5; D: .; CDR3: CASSSGTIGETQYF; DNA: TGCGCCAGCAGCTCAGGGACAATCGGGGAGACCCAGTACTTC
V: TRBV2; size: once; J: TRBJ2-3; D: TRBD2; CDR3: CASSASLAGTDTQYF; DNA: TGTGCCAGCAGTGCGTCCCTAGCGGGCACAGATACGCAGTATTTT
V: TRBV4-2; size: .; J: TRBJ1-2; D: TRBD1; CDR3: CASSQVTGQGFYGYTF; DNA: TGTGCCAGCAGCCAAGTTACAGGACAGGGCTTCTATGGCTACACCTTC
V: TRBV27; size: .; J: TRBJ2-7; D: TRBD2; CDR3: CASSPSGGIGAQYF; DNA: TGTGCCAGCAGTCCTAGCGGGGGGATCGGGGCCCAGTACTTC
V: TRBV4-1; size: .; J: TRBJ1-2; D: TRBD1; CDR3: CASSQTGVFGYGYTF; DNA: TGCGCCAGCAGCCAAACAGGGGTCTTTGGCTATGGCTACACCTTC